Below are 8 T cell receptor beta chains sequenced from a single sample in a study of blood T cell repertoires in COVID-19. Profiling relied on immunoSEQ multiplex PCR, and the TCRdb table lists in-frame clones only, not all of them. The sample contains 210,000 or so clones, roughly 82% of which appear only once. The sequencing input was peripheral blood. These receptors were collected from a middle-aged woman with acute or convalescent COVID-19.

The V gene is TRBV18, the J gene TRBJ2-2, with a weak D call TRBD1 (6 bases). Trimming left V 0 bases short and J 6 bases short, with 8 bases between. In germline, CDR1 is KGHSH, CDR2 LQKENI. The CDR3 sequence is 14 residues long. CDR3 nucleotides: TGTGCCAGCTCACCACCGTCAGGGGCCGGGGAGCTGTTTTTT. This sequence encodes CASSPPSGAGELFF. Looking up the rest from reference TRBV18 and TRBJ2-2 gives the full variable domain: NAGVMQNPRHLVRRRGQEARLRCSPMKGHSHVYWYRQLPEEGLKFMVYLQKENIIDESGMPKERFSAEFPKEGPSILRIQQVVRGDSAAYFCASSPPSGAGELFFGEGSRLTVL.

This clone appeared a few times. V is TRBV6-5 and J is TRBJ1-1; TRBD1 agrees at 7 bases. Germline V gives CDR1 MNHEY, CDR2 SVGAGI. This CDR3 has 13 amino acids. With 6 bases clipped from V and 3 bases from J, the junction kept 4 bases outside the gene matches. The CDR3 loop reads CASSLGQYTEAFF. DNA for the CDR3: TGTGCCAGCAGCTTGGGACAGTACACTGAAGCTTTCTTT.

The rearrangement joins TRBV30 to TRBJ2-3; 11 positions match TRBD2. In germline, CDR1 is GTSNPN, CDR2 SVGIG (reference sequence). V was clipped by 3 bases and J by 5 bases; unmatched bases: 4. There are 14 residues in the CDR3. The DNA for the CDR3 is TGTGCCTGGAGGGGTAGCGGGAGGGTAGATACGCAGTATTTT. Translating it yields CAWRGSGRVDTQYF.

This chain connects TRBV19 to TRBJ1-2; 8 bases map to TRBD1. Germline CDR1 reads LNHDA; CDR2 reads SQIVND (reference sequence). V lost 3 bases, J lost 0 bases, and 3 bases stayed unmatched. CDR3 length: 15 residues. The CDR3 coding sequence is TGTGCCAGTAGTATTACGGGACAGGCTAACTATGGCTACACCTTC. The encoded protein is CASSITGQANYGYTF.

The V and J genes are TRBV20-1 and TRBJ2-7; a possible D gene is TRBD2 (6 bases). Trimming took 5 bases from V and 5 from J, leaving 25 bases between them. Germline CDR1 reads DFQATT; CDR2 reads SNEGSKA (reference sequence). This CDR3 region has 16 residues. CDR3 sequence (DNA): TGCAGTGCTCGTGAACTTCGGGGACTCCCTAGTAACGAGCAGTACTTC. This gives the protein CSARELRGLPSNEQYF.

The CDR3 spells CASTTGTAGNTIYF. In nucleotides, the CDR3 is TGTGCCAGTACCACAGGGACCGCTGGAAACACCATATATTTT. The rearrangement uses TRBV19 and TRBJ1-3, with D possibly matching TRBD1 (6 bases). V lost 7 bases, J lost 2 bases, and 12 bases lay in between. Germline V gives CDR1 LNHDA, CDR2 SQIVND (reference sequence). The CDR3 is 14 amino acids.

The CDR3 sequence is CASSIRGVDHNEQFF. CDR3 nucleotides: TGTGCCAGCAGTATCCGGGGGGTAGACCACAATGAGCAGTTCTTC. The V and J genes are TRBV27 and TRBJ2-1, with 7 bases fitting TRBD2. Germline V gene lookup returns CDR1 MNHEY and CDR2 SMNVEV (reference sequence). The J segment lost 5 bases and the V segment lost 5 bases, leaving 9 bases of the junction unmatched. The CDR3 has 15 amino acids.

The CDR3 region is CASRLVLRGGYEQYF. CDR3 DNA: TGTGCAAGTCGCTTAGTGCTGCGGGGGGGATACGAGCAGTACTTC. The V call is TRBV12-2, the J call TRBJ2-7; the D segment call TRBD2 is taken from the table without a DNA check. TRBV12-2 represents a pseudogene. The CDR3 loop spans 15 amino acids.